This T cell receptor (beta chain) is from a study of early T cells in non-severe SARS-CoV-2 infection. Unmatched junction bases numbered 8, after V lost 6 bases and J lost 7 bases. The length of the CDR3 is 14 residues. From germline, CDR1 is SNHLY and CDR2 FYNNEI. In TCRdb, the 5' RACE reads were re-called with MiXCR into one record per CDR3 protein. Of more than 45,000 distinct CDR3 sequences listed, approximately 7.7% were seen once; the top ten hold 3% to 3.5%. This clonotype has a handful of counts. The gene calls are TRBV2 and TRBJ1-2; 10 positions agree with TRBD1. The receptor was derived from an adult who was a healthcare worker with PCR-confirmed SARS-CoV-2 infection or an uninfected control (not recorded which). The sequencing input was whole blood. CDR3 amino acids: CASSPTTGGTGYTF. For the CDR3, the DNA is TGTGCCAGCAGCCCTACGACAGGGGGCACTGGCTACACCTTC.